Shown below are 10 T cell receptor beta chains from a single sample sequenced in a study of T cells after yellow fever vaccination. TCRdb recomputed calls from the 5' RACE reads with MiXCR, one row per CDR3 protein. The table includes roughly 160,000 distinct CDR3 sequences, 6% to 7.5% detected once. The source was CD4+ T cells sorted from PBMCs, collected around 5 days after the first yellow fever vaccination. The receptors were gathered from a man between 18 and 35 years old who received the YFV17D yellow fever vaccine.

This clonotype was recorded at least ten times. V and J are TRBV11-2 and TRBJ2-3; D gene ambiguous. This CDR3 region has 14 residues. Deletions cut 3 bases from V and 4 bases from J, with 11 bases between. The germline V gene has CDR1 SGHAT and CDR2 FQNNGV. DNA of the CDR3: TGTGCCAGCAGCTTGGATTCTGGAGCAGATACGCAGTATTTT. Amino acids: CASSLDSGADTQYF.

This clonotype was seen repeatedly, ten times or more. The chain joins TRBV19 to TRBJ1-1; 11 bases are shared with TRBD1. The ends lost 2 bases at V and 4 bases at J; junction bases unmatched: 6. Germline V gene data show CDR1 as LNHDA and CDR2 as SQIVND (reference sequence). CDR3 size: 16 residues. The CDR3 loop reads CASSIRFGTGGTEAFF. The CDR3 DNA is TGTGCCAGTAGTATAAGGTTCGGGACAGGGGGCACTGAAGCTTTCTTT. Full variable domain (missing parts from reference TRBV19 and TRBJ1-1): DGGITQSPKYLFRKEGQNVTLSCEQNLNHDAMYWYRQDPGQGLRLIYYSQIVNDFQKGDIAEGYSVSREKKESFPLTVTSAQKNPTAFYLCASSIRFGTGGTEAFFGQGTRLTVV.

This clonotype was found many times. This chain links TRBV20-1 with TRBJ1-4; D is perhaps TRBD1 (5 bases). Germline V gene lookup returns CDR1 DFQATT and CDR2 SNEGSKA (reference sequence). The CDR3 covers 14 residues. V dropped 1 base and J dropped 5 bases, with 11 bases sitting between them. The CDR3 here is CSARGGHVNEKLFF. In DNA, the CDR3 is TGCAGTGCTAGAGGTGGACATGTCAATGAAAAACTGTTTTTT.

This clonotype has ten or more counts. The V gene is TRBV6-5, the J gene TRBJ2-2; D is uncertain. The CDR3 contains 12 residues. The V and J ends lost 0 bases and 8 bases respectively, with 4 bases between them. Germline loops: CDR1 MNHEY, CDR2 SVGAGI. This CDR3 reads CASSYSRGELFF. The CDR3 coding sequence is TGTGCCAGCAGTTACTCGCGGGGGGAGCTGTTTTTT.

The CDR3 DNA is TGTGCCAGCAGCTTAAAAGTGCAGGGGATTTTCTCCTACGAGCAGTACTTC. Its protein is CASSLKVQGIFSYEQYF. The rearrangement links TRBV7-2 to TRBJ2-7, with a possible D match to TRBD1 (6 bases). Germline V gives CDR1 SGHTA, CDR2 FQGNSA. Trimming took off 2 bases at V and 0 bases at J, with 17 bases between the two ends. The CDR3 spans 17 residues.

This clonotype was found many times. The chain joins TRBV6-2 or TRBV6-3 to TRBJ1-2; D uncertain. There are 12 residues in the CDR3. Germline values: CDR1 MNHEY, CDR2 SVGEGT. V lost 6 bases and J 4 bases, leaving 9 bases between the germline ends. CDR3 in amino acids: CASSSPGYGYTF. The CDR3 DNA is TGTGCCAGCAGCAGCCCGGGCTATGGCTACACCTTC.

The chain is built from TRBV4-1 and TRBJ1-2; possible D gene TRBD1, 6 bases. The CDR3 loop spans 14 amino acids. V lost 2 bases and J 9 bases, leaving 16 bases between the germline ends. Germline V CDR1 and CDR2: MGHRA, YSYEKL. The DNA of the CDR3 is TGCGCCAGCAGCCAAACAGGGAGTCGGGAAAGCTACACCTTC. Its protein product is CASSQTGSRESYTF.

The sample holds a few counts of this clonotype. V and J are TRBV9 and TRBJ2-7; D unclear. This CDR3 comprises 13 residues. V gave up 3 bases and J gave up 0 bases, with 7 bases separating them. Germline CDR1 reads SGDLS; CDR2 reads YYNGEE. CDR3 residues: CASSATSSYEQYF. In DNA form, the CDR3 reads TGTGCCAGCAGCGCCACAAGCTCCTACGAGCAGTACTTC. Supplemented by reference TRBV9 and TRBJ2-7, the full variable domain reads DSGVTQTPKHLITATGQRVTLRCSPRSGDLSVYWYQQSLDQGLQFLIQYYNGEERAKGNILERFSAQQFPDLHSELNLSSLELGDSALYFCASSATSSYEQYFGPGTRLTVT.

In its sample, this clonotype was seen many times. This chain joins TRBV7-2 and TRBJ2-5; possibly TRBD1 for D (5 bases). The V and J ends lost 2 bases and 2 bases respectively, with 9 bases between them. The CDR3 is 14 amino acids. Germline loops: CDR1 SGHTA, CDR2 FQGNSA. This CDR3 reads CASSLRTFQETQYF. Here the CDR3 DNA reads TGTGCCAGCAGCTTAAGGACATTTCAAGAGACCCAGTACTTC.

This clonotype was counted ten times or more. The chain joins TRBV5-1 to TRBJ2-3, with 10 bases lining up with TRBD2. The CDR3 is 16 residues long. Germline assignment: CDR1 SGHRS and CDR2 YFSETQ. Trimming at V came to 0 bases and at J to 3 bases, leaving 4 bases not matched to a gene. Here the CDR3 reads CASSLVPAGGTDTQYF. CDR3 in DNA: TGCGCCAGCAGCTTGGTTCCAGCGGGGGGGACAGATACGCAGTATTTT.